A selection of T cell receptor beta chains follows, all from one sample in a study of tumor-infiltrating lymphocytes in primary liver carcinoma. TCRdb redid the calling of the multiplex PCR reads with MiXCR, one entry per CDR3 protein. There are roughly 55,000 distinct CDR3 sequences in the sample; 71% occur only once, and roughly 60% lies in the top ten. The sample comprised liver tumor tissue from sampling region 2. The receptors shown here come from a man between 40 and 49 years old with primary liver carcinoma and hepatitis B virus infection. CDR3s leave out the opening cysteine and the closing phenylalanine or tryptophan.

>TRBJ2-3|TRBV11-2
ASRRRSTGNTETQY
>TRBJ2-5|TRBV28
ASRLLVGSGMIETQH
>TRBJ2-2|TRBV10-1
ASSASITGELF
>TRBJ2-2|TRBV7-3
ASSPGGSGRMWTGELF
>TRBJ1-1|TRBV11-2
ASSLGAPRGYTEAF
>TRBJ2-3|TRBV30
AWFRAGGSADMQY
>TRBJ2-7|TRBV29-1
SVWTNYEHY
>TRBJ2-1|TRBV4-2
ASSRRTGPGVNEQF
>TRBJ2-2|TRBV4-2
AGSQALTGGELF
>TRBJ2-7|TRBV7-9
ASTPTGEICEQY
>TRBJ2-7|TRBV12-3/TRBV12-4
ASSFSTTYEQY
>TRBJ1-5|TRBV12-3/TRBV12-4
ASSVGQGSNQPHH
>TRBJ2-3|TRBV24-1
ATGPGLAELTTTDTQY
>TRBJ1-2|TRBV5-1
ANSIGGGQRGYT
>TRBJ2-3|TRBV6-4
ASTMASGKGSTDTQY
>TRBJ2-5|TRBV7-9
ASSSRRGLQETQY
>TRBJ1-4|TRBV11-2
AGSKSPGGINEKLS
>TRBJ2-3|TRBV7-9
ACCSDRDGADTQY
>TRBJ2-1|TRBV5-4
ASRDSGRVSENEQF
>TRBJ2-7|TRBV11-1
AGSFLAGSSYEQY
>TRBJ2-7|TRBV6-2/TRBV6-3
DSTGRYPYEQY
>TRBJ2-7|TRBV4-2
ASSGKPGLAGGSHEQY
>TRBJ1-1|TRBV29-1
SVEATRNTEAF
>TRBJ2-7|TRBV10-3
AISEGTGTYEQY
>TRBJ2-3|TRBV6-2/TRBV6-3
ASSYNRGIHGDTQY
>TRBJ1-1|TRBV6-6
ASRFYRQRTGTF
>TRBJ2-1|TRBV29-1
SVEWLAGDVYNEQF
>TRBJ2-2|TRBV29-1
SAWRVNTGELF
>TRBJ2-4|TRBV4-1
ASSQPSSLIAKKIQY
>TRBJ2-3|TRBV12-3/TRBV12-4
ASSLGGTPDTQN
>TRBJ2-5|TRBV11-2
ASCLVLKGTQY
>TRBJ1-5|TRBV4-2
ASSQNLHPNQPQH
>TRBJ2-7|TRBV11-1
ASRGKRSYEQY
>TRBJ2-7|TRBV7-9
ASGEDRATYDQY
>TRBJ2-5|TRBV11-2
AISQTPSGGKETEY
>TRBJ2-7|TRBV11-2
ASIPGGYEQY
>TRBJ2-7|TRBV5-4
ASSLEGRPPPYEQY
>TRBJ1-1|TRBV7-8
ASSFLRESAEAF
>TRBJ2-7|TRBV12-3/TRBV12-4
ASSPGTGGPYGQY
>TRBJ2-7|TRBV12-3/TRBV12-4
ASSPGSRHYEQY
>TRBJ2-7|TRBV10-3
AITKRSGLAGRFSYRQY
>TRBJ2-1|TRBV5-4
AGSDAPVNEQL
>TRBJ1-1|TRBV6-6
SSSTGGTTEDF
>TRBJ1-1|TRBV29-1
SVDTAGSYTEAF
>TRBJ1-2|TRBV29-1
SVMFGQSIYGYT
>TRBJ2-2|TRBV28
ASSRQPNTGELF
>TRBJ2-3|TRBV28
ASSPAGQGSSTDTHY
>TRBJ1-2|TRBV6-2/TRBV6-3
ASSYRDRKNCGYT
>TRBJ2-4|TRBV7-8
ASSSQAGVLKNIQY
>TRBJ2-3|TRBV11-2
VSSLPGQGPDTQY
>TRBJ2-3|TRBV4-2
ASSQVVLLAGATDKQY
>TRBJ2-7|TRBV7-9
ASSFSHRYYEQY
>TRBJ2-1|TRBV24-1
ATSDNDRGGEIEQF
>TRBJ2-3|TRBV7-9
ASSPYPEGLAGVRSDTQY